This T cell receptor beta chain was recovered during a study of neurological immune-mediated disorders. Study-level points and caveats: None of the CDR3 amino acid sequences found in expanded clones was shared across subjects. This suggests that the TCR-beta repertoires were private in all groups.

This clonotype showed up many times. Antigen: not known. Synthesis of cDNA was performed by 5'RACE using 10-nucleotide random UMIs. Every sequencing run generated in excess of 160 million TCR-beta sequences. These sequences covered 15-18 subjects. TCRdb passed the 5' RACE reads through MiXCR, listing each CDR3 protein once. Among around 130,000 distinct CDR3 sequences listed, about 3.2% were seen once. This TCR was sampled from a woman in her twenties or thirties with multiple sclerosis. Material for sequencing was PBMCs.

In DNA, the CDR3 is TGCAGTGCTACCCGGGACAGGGGTACTTACGAGCAGTACTTC. It codes for CSATRDRGTYEQYF. The V and J genes are TRBV20-1 and TRBJ2-7; 10 positions agree with TRBD1. The germline V gene encodes CDR1 DFQATT and CDR2 SNEGSKA (reference sequence). The CDR3 extends over 14 amino acids. Losses at the gene ends were 4 bases for V and 4 bases for J; bases not matched to a gene: 7.